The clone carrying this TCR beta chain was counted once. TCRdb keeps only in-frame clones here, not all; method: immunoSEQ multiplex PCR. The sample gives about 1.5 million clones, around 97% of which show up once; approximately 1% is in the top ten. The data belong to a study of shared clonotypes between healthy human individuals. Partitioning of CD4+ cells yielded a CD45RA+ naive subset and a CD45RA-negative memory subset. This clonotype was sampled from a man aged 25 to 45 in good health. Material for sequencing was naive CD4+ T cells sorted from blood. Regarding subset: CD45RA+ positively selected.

CDR3 residues: CARRTGRMFF. The DNA for the CDR3 is TGTGCCAGGAGGACAGGGAGGATGTTTTTT. The rearrangement links TRBV9 to TRBJ2-2; 8 bases map to TRBD1. Germline V CDR1 and CDR2: SGDLS, YYNGEE. CDR3 length: 10 residues. V lost 8 bases to trimming and J lost 15 bases; unmatched junction nucleotides: 6.